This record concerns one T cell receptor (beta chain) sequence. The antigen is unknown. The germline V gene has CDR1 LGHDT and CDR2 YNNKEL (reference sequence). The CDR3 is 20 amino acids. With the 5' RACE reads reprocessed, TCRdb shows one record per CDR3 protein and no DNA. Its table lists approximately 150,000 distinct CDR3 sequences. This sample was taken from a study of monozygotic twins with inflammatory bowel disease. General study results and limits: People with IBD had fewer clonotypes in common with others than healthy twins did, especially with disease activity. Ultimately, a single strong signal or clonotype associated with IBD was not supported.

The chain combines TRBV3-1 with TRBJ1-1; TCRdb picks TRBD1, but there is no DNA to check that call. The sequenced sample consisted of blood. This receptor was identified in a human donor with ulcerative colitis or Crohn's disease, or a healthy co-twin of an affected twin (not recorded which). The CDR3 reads CASSPGAAGQGVFRDTEAFF.